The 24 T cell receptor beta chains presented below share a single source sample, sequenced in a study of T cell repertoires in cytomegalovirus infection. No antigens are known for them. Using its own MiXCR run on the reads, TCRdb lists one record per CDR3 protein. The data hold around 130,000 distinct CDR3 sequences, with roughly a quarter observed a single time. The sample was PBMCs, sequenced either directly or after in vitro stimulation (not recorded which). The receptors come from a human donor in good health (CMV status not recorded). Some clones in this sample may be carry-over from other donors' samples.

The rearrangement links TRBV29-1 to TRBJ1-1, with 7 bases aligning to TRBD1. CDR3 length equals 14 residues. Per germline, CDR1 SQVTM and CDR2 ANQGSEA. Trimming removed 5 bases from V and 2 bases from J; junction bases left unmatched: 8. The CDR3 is CSVTTGTANTEAFF. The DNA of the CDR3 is TGCAGCGTTACCACCGGGACAGCTAACACTGAAGCTTTCTTT.

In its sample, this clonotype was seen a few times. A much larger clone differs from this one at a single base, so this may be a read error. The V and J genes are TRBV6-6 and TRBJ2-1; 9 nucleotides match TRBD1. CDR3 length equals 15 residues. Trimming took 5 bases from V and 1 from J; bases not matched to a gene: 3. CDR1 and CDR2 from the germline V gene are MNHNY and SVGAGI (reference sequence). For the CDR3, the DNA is TGTGCCAGCAGTCCCGGGACAGGGTCCTACAATGAGCAGTTCTTC. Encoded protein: CASSPGTGSYNEQFF.

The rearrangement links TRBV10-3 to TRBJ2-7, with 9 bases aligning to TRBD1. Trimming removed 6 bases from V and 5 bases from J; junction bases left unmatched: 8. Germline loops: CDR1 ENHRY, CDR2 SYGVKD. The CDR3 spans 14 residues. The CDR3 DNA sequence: TGTGCCATCAGACAGGGGGCAGGAGTGGACGAGCAGTACTTC. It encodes CAIRQGAGVDEQYF.

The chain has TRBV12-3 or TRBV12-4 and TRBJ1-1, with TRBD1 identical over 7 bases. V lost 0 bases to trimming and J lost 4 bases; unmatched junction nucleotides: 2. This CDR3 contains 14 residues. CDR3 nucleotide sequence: TGTGCCAGCAGTTTAGCAGGGGGCATCACTGAAGCTTTCTTT. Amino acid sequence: CASSLAGGITEAFF.

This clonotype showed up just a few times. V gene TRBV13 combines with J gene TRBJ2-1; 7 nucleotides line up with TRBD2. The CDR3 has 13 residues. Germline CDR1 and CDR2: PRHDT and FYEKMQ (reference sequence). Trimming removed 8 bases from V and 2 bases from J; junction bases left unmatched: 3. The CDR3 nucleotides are TGTGCCAGCCTAGCGGCTACCTACAATGAGCAGTTCTTC. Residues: CASLAATYNEQFF. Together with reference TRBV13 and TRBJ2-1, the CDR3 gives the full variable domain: AAGVIQSPRHLIKEKRETATLKCYPIPRHDTVYWYQQGPGQDPQFLISFYEKMQSDKGSIPDRFSAQQFSDYHSELNMSSLELGDSALYFCASLAATYNEQFFGPGTRLTVL.

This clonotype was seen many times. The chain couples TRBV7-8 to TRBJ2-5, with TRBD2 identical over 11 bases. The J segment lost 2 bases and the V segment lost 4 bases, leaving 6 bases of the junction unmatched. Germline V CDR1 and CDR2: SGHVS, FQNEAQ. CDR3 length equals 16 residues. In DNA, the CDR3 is TGTGCCAGCAGCTCCCTAGCGGGAGGCCCGCAAGAGACCCAGTACTTC. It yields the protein CASSSLAGGPQETQYF.

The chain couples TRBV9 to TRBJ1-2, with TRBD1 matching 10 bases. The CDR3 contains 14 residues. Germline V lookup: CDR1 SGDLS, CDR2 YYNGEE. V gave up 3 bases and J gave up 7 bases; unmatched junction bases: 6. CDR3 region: CASSGRQGAGGYTF. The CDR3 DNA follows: TGTGCCAGCAGCGGACGACAGGGGGCTGGTGGCTACACCTTC.

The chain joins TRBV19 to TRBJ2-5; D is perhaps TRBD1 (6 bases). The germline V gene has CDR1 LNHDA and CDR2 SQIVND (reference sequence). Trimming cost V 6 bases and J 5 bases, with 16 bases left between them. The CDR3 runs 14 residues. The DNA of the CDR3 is TGTGCCAGTAGCCCGACCGGGACAACGGAGACCCAGTACTTC. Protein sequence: CASSPTGTTETQYF. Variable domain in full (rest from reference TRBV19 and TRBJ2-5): DGGITQSPKYLFRKEGQNVTLSCEQNLNHDAMYWYRQDPGQGLRLIYYSQIVNDFQKGDIAEGYSVSREKKESFPLTVTSAQKNPTAFYLCASSPTGTTETQYFGPGTRLLVL.

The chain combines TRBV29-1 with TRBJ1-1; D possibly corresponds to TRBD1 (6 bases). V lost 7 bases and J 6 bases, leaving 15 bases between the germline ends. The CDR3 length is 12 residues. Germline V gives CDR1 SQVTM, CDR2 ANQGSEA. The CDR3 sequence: CSESRGLSEAFF. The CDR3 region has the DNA TGCAGCGAATCCAGGGGTCTCTCTGAAGCTTTCTTT.

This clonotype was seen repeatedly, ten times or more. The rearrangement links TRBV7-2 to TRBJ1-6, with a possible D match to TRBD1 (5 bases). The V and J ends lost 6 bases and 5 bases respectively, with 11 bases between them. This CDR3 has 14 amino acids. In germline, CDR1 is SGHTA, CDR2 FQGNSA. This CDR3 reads CASREGYHNSPLHF. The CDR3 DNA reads TGTGCCAGCAGAGAGGGGTACCATAATTCACCCCTCCACTTT.

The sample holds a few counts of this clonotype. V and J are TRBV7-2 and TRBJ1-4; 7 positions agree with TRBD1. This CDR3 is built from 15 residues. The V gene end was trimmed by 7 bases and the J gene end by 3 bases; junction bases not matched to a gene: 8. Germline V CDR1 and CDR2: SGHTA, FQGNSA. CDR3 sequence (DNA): TGTGCCAGCAACAGACAGGGAGTACCTAATGAAAAACTGTTTTTT. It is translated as CASNRQGVPNEKLFF. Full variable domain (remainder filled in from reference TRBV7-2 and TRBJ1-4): GAGVSQSPSNKVTEKGKDVELRCDPISGHTALYWYRQSLGQGLEFLIYFQGNSAPDKSGLPSDRFSAERTGGSVSTLTIQRTQQEDSAVYLCASNRQGVPNEKLFFGSGTQLSVL.

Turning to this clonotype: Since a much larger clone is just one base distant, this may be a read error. The CDR3 sequence: CASSSPTSGIYEQHF. The DNA for the CDR3 is TGTGCCAGCAGTAGCCCGACTAGCGGGATTTACGAGCAGCACTTC. J is TRBJ2-7 and V is TRBV12-3 or TRBV12-4; TRBD2 aligns across 11 bases. The CDR3 has 15 amino acids.

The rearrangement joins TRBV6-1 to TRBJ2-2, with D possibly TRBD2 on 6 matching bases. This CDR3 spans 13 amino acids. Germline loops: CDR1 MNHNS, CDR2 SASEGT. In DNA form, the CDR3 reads TGTGCTTCGGTAGCCGCGGGGACCGGGGAGCTGTTTTTT. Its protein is CASVAAGTGELFF.

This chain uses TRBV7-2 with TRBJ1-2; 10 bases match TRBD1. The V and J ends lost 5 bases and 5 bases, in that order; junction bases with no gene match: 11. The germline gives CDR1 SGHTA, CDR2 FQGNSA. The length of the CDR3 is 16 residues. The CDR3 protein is CASSTQAGTGAYGYTF. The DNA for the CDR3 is TGTGCCAGCAGCACCCAAGCCGGGACAGGGGCTTATGGCTACACCTTC.

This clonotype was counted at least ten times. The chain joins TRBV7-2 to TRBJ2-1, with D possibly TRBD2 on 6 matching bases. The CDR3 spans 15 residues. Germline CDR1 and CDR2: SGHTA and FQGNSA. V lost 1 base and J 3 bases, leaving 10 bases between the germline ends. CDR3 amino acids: CASSLVAADYNEQFF. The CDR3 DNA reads TGTGCCAGCAGCTTAGTAGCGGCGGACTACAATGAGCAGTTCTTC. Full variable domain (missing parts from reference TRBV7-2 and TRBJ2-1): GAGVSQSPSNKVTEKGKDVELRCDPISGHTALYWYRQSLGQGLEFLIYFQGNSAPDKSGLPSDRFSAERTGGSVSTLTIQRTQQEDSAVYLCASSLVAADYNEQFFGPGTRLTVL.

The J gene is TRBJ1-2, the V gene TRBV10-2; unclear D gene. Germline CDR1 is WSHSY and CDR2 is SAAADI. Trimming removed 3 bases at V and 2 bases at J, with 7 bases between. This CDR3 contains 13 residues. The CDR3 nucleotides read TGCGCCAGCAGTGATGCCGGGAACTATGGCTACACCTTC. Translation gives CASSDAGNYGYTF.

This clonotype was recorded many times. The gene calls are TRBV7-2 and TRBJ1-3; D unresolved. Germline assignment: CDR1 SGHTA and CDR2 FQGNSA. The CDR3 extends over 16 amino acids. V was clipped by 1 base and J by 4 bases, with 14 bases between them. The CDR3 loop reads CASSLGSGMRGNTIYF. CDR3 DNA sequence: TGTGCCAGCAGCTTAGGCTCGGGAATGCGAGGAAACACCATATATTTT.

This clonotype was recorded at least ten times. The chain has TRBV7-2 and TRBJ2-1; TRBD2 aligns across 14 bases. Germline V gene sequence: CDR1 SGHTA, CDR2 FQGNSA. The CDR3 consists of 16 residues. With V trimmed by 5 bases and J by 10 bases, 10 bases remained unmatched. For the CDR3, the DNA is TGTGCCAGCAGCCGCGCCGGGACTAGCGGGAGTCGCGAGCAGTTCTTC. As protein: CASSRAGTSGSREQFF.

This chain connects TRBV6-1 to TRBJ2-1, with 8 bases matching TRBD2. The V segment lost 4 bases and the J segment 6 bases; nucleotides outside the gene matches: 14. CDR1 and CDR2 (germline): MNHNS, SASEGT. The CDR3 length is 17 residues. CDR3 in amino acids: CASSARIAGSPSNEQFF. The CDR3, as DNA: TGTGCCAGCAGTGCCCGGATAGCGGGATCCCCTTCCAATGAGCAGTTCTTC.

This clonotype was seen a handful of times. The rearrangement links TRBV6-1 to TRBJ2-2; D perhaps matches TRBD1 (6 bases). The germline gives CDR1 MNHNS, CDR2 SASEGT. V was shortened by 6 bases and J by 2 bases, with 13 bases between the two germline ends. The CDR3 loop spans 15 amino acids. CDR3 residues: CASRRTETNTGELFF. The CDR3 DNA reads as TGTGCCAGCAGGCGGACAGAGACAAACACCGGGGAGCTGTTTTTT.

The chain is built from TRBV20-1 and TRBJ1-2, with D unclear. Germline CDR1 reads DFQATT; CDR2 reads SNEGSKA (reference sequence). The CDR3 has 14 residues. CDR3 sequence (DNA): TGCGGGCAGCTAAGCGGCCTACAAAACTATGGCTACACCTTC. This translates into CGQLSGLQNYGYTF.

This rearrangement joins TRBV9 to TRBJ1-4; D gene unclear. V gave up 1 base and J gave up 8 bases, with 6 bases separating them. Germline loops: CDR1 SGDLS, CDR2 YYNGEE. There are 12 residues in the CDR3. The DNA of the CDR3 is TGTGCCAGCAGCGTAAAGGGAGAAAAACTGTTTTTT. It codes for CASSVKGEKLFF.

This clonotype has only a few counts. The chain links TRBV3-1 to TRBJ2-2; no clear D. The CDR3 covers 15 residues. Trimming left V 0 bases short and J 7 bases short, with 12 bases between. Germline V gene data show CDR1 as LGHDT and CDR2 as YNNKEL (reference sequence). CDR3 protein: CASSQDQVMSGELFF. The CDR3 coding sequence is TGTGCCAGCAGCCAAGATCAAGTGATGAGCGGGGAGCTGTTTTTT.

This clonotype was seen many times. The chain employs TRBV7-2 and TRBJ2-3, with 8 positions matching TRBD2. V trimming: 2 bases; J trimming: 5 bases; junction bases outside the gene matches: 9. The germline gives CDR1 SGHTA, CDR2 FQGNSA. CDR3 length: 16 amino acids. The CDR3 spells CASSLISAGGGDTQYF. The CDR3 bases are TGTGCCAGCAGCTTAATTTCTGCGGGAGGTGGAGATACGCAGTATTTT.